What follows is one TCR beta chain and its context. Patients of the Seattle cohort, enrolled during active infection, were followed longitudinally. Per the authors' pipeline: Reference gene primer amplification yielded estimated nucleated cell counts. Measured with immunoSEQ multiplex PCR; TCRdb has only the in-frame clones, and not every one. That table gives V, J and clone size, and the DNA gave D and trimming. The data show a few hundred thousand clones, about 90% seen once. The sample originates from a study of blood T cell repertoires in COVID-19. Overall study: Acute and convalescent COVID-19 samples came from the United States, Italy and Spain. T cells, B-cell-depleted T cells, or PBMCs supplied cDNA or gDNA.

The length of the CDR3 is 14 residues. Trimming took off 4 bases at V and 6 bases at J, with 14 bases between the two ends. Germline CDR1 is SGHRS and CDR2 is YFSETQ. What was sequenced was peripheral blood. J is TRBJ1-5 and V is TRBV5-1; possible D gene TRBD1, 5 bases. This sequence originates from a woman in her forties or fifties with COVID-19, enrolled during active disease. CDR3 in amino acids: CASSPWRGGQPQHF. DNA for the CDR3: TGCGCCAGCAGCCCTTGGAGGGGCGGTCAGCCCCAGCATTTT.